Listed below are T cell receptor beta chains from one sample, sequenced in a study of cytomegalovirus exposure and HLA in healthy donors. Repertoires were generated with immunoSEQ multiplex PCR, while TCRdb's copy carries only in-frame clones and drops some. This table holds under 200,000 clones, about 13% found once. Sequenced: PBMCs. The receptors derive from a man aged 50 to 60 in good health and CMV-seropositive. CDR3s include the opening cysteine and the closing phenylalanine or tryptophan. Fields, in order: clone size, V gene, D gene, J gene, CDR3 DNA, CDR3 protein. The D gene is left open where the match is weak. Not every row has a clone size; where given, it reads once, few, many or a size class.

size: few
V: TRBV7-9
D: NA
J: TRBJ1-1
DNA: TGTGCCAGCAGCTTTAAGGGAGGGGCTGAAGCTTTCTTT
CDR3: CASSFKGGAEAFF

size: few
V: TRBV27
D: NA
J: TRBJ2-7
DNA: TGTGCCAGCAGTTTTCGGTGGGAGGCCGAGCAGTACTTC
CDR3: CASSFRWEAEQYF

size: few
V: TRBV5-6
D: TRBD1
J: TRBJ1-1
DNA: TGTGCCAGCAGCGACCGACAGGGCTGGACTGAAGCTTTCTTT
CDR3: CASSDRQGWTEAFF

size: NA
V: TRBV28
D: TRBD1
J: TRBJ1-2
DNA: TGTGCCAGCAGGTCGGGACAGGGAGATGGCTACACCTTC
CDR3: CASRSGQGDGYTF

size: NA
V: TRBV2
D: NA
J: TRBJ2-1
DNA: TGTGCCAGCAGTGGCACTATAAGCTCCTACAATGAGCAGTTCTTC
CDR3: CASSGTISSYNEQFF

size: few
V: TRBV6-6
D: NA
J: TRBJ2-2
DNA: TGTGCCAGCAGTTACCCCCGGGGAGGGAACACCGGGGAGCTGTTTTTT
CDR3: CASSYPRGGNTGELFF

size: few
V: TRBV9
D: NA
J: TRBJ1-1
DNA: TGTGCCAGCAGCGTAGTTGAGAAGAACACTGAAGCTTTCTTT
CDR3: CASSVVEKNTEAFF

size: NA
V: TRBV6-4
D: TRBD2
J: TRBJ2-1
DNA: TGTGCCAGCAGTGACTCCCGGGGGGGTTTCAATGAGCAGTTCTTC
CDR3: CASSDSRGGFNEQFF

size: NA
V: TRBV10-1
D: TRBD2
J: TRBJ2-3
DNA: TGCGCCAGCAGGATACTAGCGGGGGGCGCAGATACGCAGTATTTT
CDR3: CASRILAGGADTQYF

size: NA
V: TRBV11-3
D: NA
J: TRBJ1-1
DNA: TGTGCCAGCAGCTTCGGGGTTCGGAACACTGAAGCTTTCTTT
CDR3: CASSFGVRNTEAFF

size: NA
V: TRBV27
D: TRBD2
J: TRBJ2-3
DNA: TGTGCCAGCAGTTTCGGGACTAGCGGGGGTTATAGCACAGATACGCAGTATTTT
CDR3: CASSFGTSGGYSTDTQYF

size: NA
V: TRBV11-3
D: TRBD2
J: TRBJ2-3
DNA: TGTGCCAGCAGCTTAGTTCTAGCGGGGGCGGAAGATACGCAGTATTTT
CDR3: CASSLVLAGAEDTQYF

size: few
V: TRBV6-6
D: NA
J: TRBJ2-7
DNA: TGTGCCAGCAACCGGGGTATAGACTACGAGCAGTACTTC
CDR3: CASNRGIDYEQYF

size: few
V: TRBV30
D: NA
J: TRBJ1-6
DNA: TGTGCCTGGAGCCCAACCTATAATTCACCCCTCCACTTT
CDR3: CAWSPTYNSPLHF

size: NA
V: TRBV9
D: NA
J: TRBJ1-2
DNA: TGTGCCAGCAGCGTAGGTACAGAAAACTATGGCTACACCTTC
CDR3: CASSVGTENYGYTF

size: NA
V: TRBV28
D: NA
J: TRBJ1-2
DNA: TGTGCCAGCAGTTCCCCGGGACTGCCTAACTATGGCTACACCTTC
CDR3: CASSSPGLPNYGYTF

size: NA
V: TRBV13
D: NA
J: TRBJ2-3
DNA: TGTGCCAGCAGCTTCCGTATGGGGCAGGCAGATACGCAGTATTTT
CDR3: CASSFRMGQADTQYF

size: NA
V: TRBV29-1
D: TRBD2
J: TRBJ2-2
DNA: TGCAGCGTCCGGGTCGGGGGGACCGGGGAGCTGTTTTTT
CDR3: CSVRVGGTGELFF

size: NA
V: TRBV28
D: NA
J: TRBJ1-2
DNA: TGTGCCAGCAGTTTACTCTTTTCCCATGGCTACACCTTC
CDR3: CASSLLFSHGYTF

size: once
V: TRBV5-4
D: NA
J: TRBJ1-3
DNA: TGTGCCAGCAGCTTGGCCCAAGAAGCAGGGCGGCCTGGAAACACCATATATTTT
CDR3: CASSLAQEAGRPGNTIYF

size: NA
V: TRBV19
D: TRBD1
J: TRBJ1-4
DNA: TGTGCCAGTAGGGCCGGGACAGGACGTCGGCAAGAAAAACTGTTTTTT
CDR3: CASRAGTGRRQEKLFF

size: NA
V: TRBV30
D: NA
J: TRBJ1-6
DNA: TGTGCCTGGAGTTCAGGCCCCCGGGGGCCCCTCCACTTT
CDR3: CAWSSGPRGPLHF

size: NA
V: TRBV9
D: NA
J: TRBJ2-1
DNA: TGTGCCAGCAGCGCTGGCAGGTTACAGGATTACAATGAGCAGTTCTTC
CDR3: CASSAGRLQDYNEQFF

size: NA
V: TRBV9
D: NA
J: TRBJ2-1
DNA: TGTGCCAGCAGCGTAGCCGATGAGCAGTTCTTC
CDR3: CASSVADEQFF

size: NA
V: TRBV7-7
D: NA
J: TRBJ1-1
DNA: TGTGCTAGCACCTCCGACAGACAGAACACTGAAGCTTTCTTT
CDR3: CASTSDRQNTEAFF

size: NA
V: TRBV28
D: NA
J: TRBJ1-4
DNA: TGTGCCAGCAGTTTAAGGGGGTTAGGAGAAAAACTGTTTTTT
CDR3: CASSLRGLGEKLFF

size: few
V: TRBV4-2
D: TRBD2
J: TRBJ2-3
DNA: TGTGCCAGCAGTCCGACTAGCGGCACAGATACGCAGTATTTT
CDR3: CASSPTSGTDTQYF

size: NA
V: TRBV28
D: TRBD2
J: TRBJ2-1
DNA: TGTGCCAGCAGTTTAAGCGGGGGGGCCTTTTTTGATGAGCAGTTCTTC
CDR3: CASSLSGGAFFDEQFF

size: NA
V: TRBV30
D: NA
J: TRBJ1-1
DNA: TGTGCCTGGAGTGTACTCTATGAAGCTTTCTTT
CDR3: CAWSVLYEAFF

size: few
V: TRBV13
D: TRBD2
J: TRBJ2-3
DNA: TGTGCCAGCAGCTTAGGAGGGCTAGCGGGGGGTCAAAGCACAGATACGCAGTATTTT
CDR3: CASSLGGLAGGQSTDTQYF

size: NA
V: TRBV5-8
D: NA
J: TRBJ1-5
DNA: TGTGCCAGCAGCTTGGTCTCAGGGGCATATCAGCCCCAGCATTTT
CDR3: CASSLVSGAYQPQHF

size: NA
V: TRBV7-2
D: TRBD2
J: TRBJ2-5
DNA: TGTGCCAGCAGCTTGGAAGGGACTAGCGGTGGGGAGACCCAGTACTTC
CDR3: CASSLEGTSGGETQYF

size: NA
V: TRBV7-3
D: NA
J: TRBJ1-1
DNA: TGTGCCAGCAGCTTATACAGGGAGTCTCCGGCTTTCTTT
CDR3: CASSLYRESPAFF

size: NA
V: TRBV19
D: TRBD1
J: TRBJ2-1
DNA: TGTGCCAGTACCTCCGCCCCGGGGACAGGTCGTTACAATGAGCAGTTCTTC
CDR3: CASTSAPGTGRYNEQFF

size: few
V: TRBV2
D: NA
J: TRBJ1-4
DNA: TGTGCCAGCAGTCGGGGTGGACTAACTAATGAAAAACTGTTTTTT
CDR3: CASSRGGLTNEKLFF

size: few
V: TRBV20-1
D: NA
J: TRBJ1-1
DNA: TGCAGTGCTCAAAGGGGCGGTGAAGCTTTCTTT
CDR3: CSAQRGGEAFF

size: NA
V: TRBV6-5
D: NA
J: TRBJ2-1
DNA: TGTGCCAGCAGTTCGACTACGAATGAGCAGTTCTTC
CDR3: CASSSTTNEQFF

size: few
V: TRBV2
D: NA
J: TRBJ2-2
DNA: TGTGCCAGCAGTTTACAGGACACCGGGGAGCTGTTTTTT
CDR3: CASSLQDTGELFF

size: few
V: TRBV4-2
D: TRBD2
J: TRBJ2-4
DNA: TGTGCCAGCAGCCAAGACGTCGGGGGGACAAACATTCAGTACTTC
CDR3: CASSQDVGGTNIQYF

size: few
V: TRBV6-5
D: NA
J: TRBJ1-1
DNA: TGTGCCAGCAGTTACTCGCCAGGGATGGACACTGAAGCTTTCTTT
CDR3: CASSYSPGMDTEAFF

size: few
V: TRBV7-2
D: TRBD1
J: TRBJ1-1
DNA: TGTGCCAGCAGCTTAACGACAGGGTCTGAGAACACTGAAGCTTTCTTT
CDR3: CASSLTTGSENTEAFF

size: few
V: TRBV18
D: NA
J: TRBJ1-5
DNA: TGTGCCAGCTCACCCAGGGAGGGTTTGAGCAATCAGCCCCAGCATTTT
CDR3: CASSPREGLSNQPQHF

size: NA
V: TRBV5-6
D: TRBD1
J: TRBJ1-1
DNA: TGTGCCAGCAGCCGGGTGACTATCGGACAGGGGAGCGCTGAAGCTTTCTTT
CDR3: CASSRVTIGQGSAEAFF

size: NA
V: TRBV7-9
D: NA
J: TRBJ1-2
DNA: TGTGCCAGCAGCTTAGTAAGGCCCCAGGGGTATGGCTACACCTTC
CDR3: CASSLVRPQGYGYTF

size: once
V: TRBV23-1
D: NA
J: TRBJ1-4
DNA: TGCGCCAGCGGACTGATGGACCGGGGGGGTTTAACGACTAATGAAAAACTGTTTTTT
CDR3: CASGLMDRGGLTTNEKLFF

size: few
V: TRBV4-3
D: NA
J: TRBJ1-4
DNA: TGCGCCAGCAGCCAAGAGGCTCGGGGGGCCCTCAATGAAAAACTGTTTTTT
CDR3: CASSQEARGALNEKLFF

size: NA
V: TRBV30
D: NA
J: TRBJ1-3
DNA: TGTGCCTGGAGTGCTCAGGGGCTCTCTGGAAACACCATATATTTT
CDR3: CAWSAQGLSGNTIYF

size: NA
V: TRBV20-1
D: TRBD1
J: TRBJ1-1
DNA: TGCAGTGCTGGAGGACAGGCCGAAGCTTTCTTT
CDR3: CSAGGQAEAFF

size: few
V: TRBV11-2
D: NA
J: TRBJ1-2
DNA: TGTGCCAGCAGCCGAAGACAGTCGGACGGCTACACCTTC
CDR3: CASSRRQSDGYTF